These 16 T cell receptor beta chains were all obtained from the same sample, sequenced in a study of identical twins. One entry per CDR3 protein, called by TCRdb with MiXCR from the 5' RACE reads. Of around 250,000 distinct CDR3 sequences in the sample, about 12% are singletons; the top ten hold about 4%. These data were likewise used in another study, on yellow fever vaccine responses in identical twins.

Sequencing used memory (CD45RO+) T cells sorted from blood. The receptor source for this set is a woman aged 18-29 years in good health.

V gene TRBV5-1 combines with J gene TRBJ1-3, with unresolved D. CDR1 is SGHRS and CDR2 is YFSETQ in the germline V gene. The CDR3 sequence is 13 residues long. The V end was cut by 5 bases, the J end by 0 bases, with 6 bases between. The chain's CDR3 is CASRPNSGNTIYF. CDR3 DNA: TGCGCCAGCAGACCGAACTCTGGAAACACCATATATTTT.

The chain carries TRBV29-1 and TRBJ2-7, with TRBD1 matching 10 bases. The J segment lost 3 bases and the V segment lost 5 bases, leaving 7 bases of the junction unmatched. This CDR3 has 14 residues. The V gene's germline CDR1 is SQVTM and CDR2 ANQGSEA. The CDR3 DNA follows: TGCAGCGTTAAGTCGCGGGACAGGGGCTACGAGCAGTACTTC. This codes for CSVKSRDRGYEQYF.

Many counts were recorded for this clonotype. CDR3 DNA: TGTGCCACCAGTGATGACAGGTGGGGGGATGGCTACACCTTC. Protein sequence: CATSDDRWGDGYTF. This rearrangement joins TRBV24-1 to TRBJ1-2; possibly TRBD1 for D (6 bases). This CDR3 contains 14 residues. The V end lost 3 bases, the J end lost 6 bases, and 13 bases lay between the germline ends. CDR1 is KGHDR, CDR2 SFDVKD, per germline.

This clonotype was detected many times. This rearrangement joins TRBV2 to TRBJ2-1; TRBD2 might be the D (6 bases). V lost 4 bases and J lost 5, with 15 bases in between. The CDR3 extends over 15 amino acids. Germline CDR1 and CDR2: SNHLY and FYNNEI. The CDR3 spells CASSVPSGLNNEQFF. In DNA form, the CDR3 reads TGTGCCAGCAGTGTACCGTCAGGACTAAACAATGAGCAGTTCTTC.

Only a few counts were recorded for this clonotype. This rearrangement joins TRBV28 to TRBJ2-7; 13 bases line up with TRBD2. Unmatched junction bases numbered 4, after V lost 5 bases and J lost 3 bases. The CDR3 loop spans 15 amino acids. The germline CDR1 and CDR2 sequences are MDHEN and SYDVKM. The CDR3: CASSPTSGGHYEQYF. DNA of the CDR3: TGTGCCAGCAGTCCGACTAGCGGGGGGCACTACGAGCAGTACTTC.

This chain uses TRBV10-3 with TRBJ2-2; 7 nucleotides match TRBD1. Germline-derived CDR1 and CDR2 are ENHRY and SYGVKD. Trimming removed 10 bases from V and 3 bases from J; junction bases left unmatched: 5. The CDR3 totals 13 residues. The CDR3 protein is CATQGQYTGELFF. The CDR3 DNA is TGTGCCACCCAGGGACAGTACACCGGGGAGCTGTTTTTT.

The chain has TRBV20-1 and TRBJ2-2, with D tentatively TRBD1 (6 bases). The ends were cut back, 1 base at V and 4 bases at J, with 13 bases in the middle. The CDR3 sequence is 15 residues long. CDR1 and CDR2 (germline): DFQATT, SNEGSKA (reference sequence). The CDR3 DNA reads as TGCAGTGCTAGAGGGGGGACCAGGGGCACCGGGGAGCTGTTTTTT. Its protein product is CSARGGTRGTGELFF.

The chain has TRBV6-2 or TRBV6-3 and TRBJ1-1; D is ambiguous. Trimming pared 7 bases from V and 1 base from J, leaving 10 bases between. This CDR3 is 13 amino acids long. Germline-derived CDR1 and CDR2 are MNHEY and SVGEGT. The DNA of the CDR3 is TGTGCCAGCACTCGCCGGGAGAACACTGAAGCTTTCTTT. It is translated as CASTRRENTEAFF.

The rearrangement uses TRBV25-1 and TRBJ2-7, with 7 bases fitting TRBD2. Trimming took 6 bases from V and 4 from J; bases not matched to a gene: 6. CDR3 length equals 13 residues. The germline gives CDR1 MGHDK, CDR2 SYGVNS. The CDR3 DNA follows: TGTGCCAGCAGCCCTACTAGCGTGTACGAGCAGTACTTC. Amino acids: CASSPTSVYEQYF.

The V call is TRBV28, the J call TRBJ2-7; D is unresolved. Per the germline V gene, CDR1 is MDHEN and CDR2 is SYDVKM. CDR3 size: 13 residues. V gave up 5 bases and J gave up 1 base, with 9 bases separating them. For the CDR3, the DNA is TGTGCCAGCAGTCCCCTCGTTTCCTACGAGCAGTACTTC. This translates into CASSPLVSYEQYF.

This sequence joins TRBV7-2 and TRBJ2-1; D remains unclear. With 0 bases removed from V and 9 bases from J, the gap between germline ends came to 9 bases. This CDR3 is 13 amino acids long. Germline lookup yields CDR1 SGHTA and CDR2 FQGNSA. CDR3 nucleotide sequence: TGTGCCAGCAGCTTAGCGACGAAGGGTGAGCAGTTCTTC. Amino acid sequence: CASSLATKGEQFF.

This clonotype came up a few times. This sequence joins TRBV5-1 and TRBJ2-7; 10 nucleotides agree with TRBD2. From germline, CDR1 is SGHRS and CDR2 YFSETQ. The CDR3 spans 15 residues. The junction had 6 bases not matched to a gene; V was cut back by 2 bases and J by 4 bases. CDR3 in DNA: TGCGCCAGCAGCTTCTCCCTAGCGGGAGTGTACGAGCAGTACTTC. Its translation: CASSFSLAGVYEQYF.

The chain carries TRBV5-1 and TRBJ2-2; weak D call: TRBD1 (5 bases). The CDR3 has 14 amino acids. With 6 bases removed from V and 0 bases from J, the gap between germline ends came to 9 bases. Germline CDR1 reads SGHRS; CDR2 reads YFSETQ. In DNA, the CDR3 is TGCGCCAGCAAAAAGGGGACGAACACCGGGGAGCTGTTTTTT. Protein: CASKKGTNTGELFF.

This clonotype was seen only a few times. This chain connects TRBV7-9 to TRBJ2-1, with a weak D call TRBD1 (6 bases). From germline, CDR1 is SEHNR and CDR2 FQNEAQ (reference sequence). The V and J ends lost 4 bases and 6 bases respectively, with 19 bases between them. The CDR3 is made up of 16 amino acids. CDR3 DNA sequence: TGTGCCAGCAGCTGGCCCCGGGCCCGAGGGGGCAATGAGCAGTTCTTC. It translates to CASSWPRARGGNEQFF.

The CDR3 DNA follows: TGCAGTGCTACTGACCCCCGGACTAGCCCCTACAATGAGCAGTTCTTC. It encodes CSATDPRTSPYNEQFF. The chain joins TRBV20-1 to TRBJ2-1; 8 bases map to TRBD2. V shed 4 bases and J 2 bases; nucleotides not matched to a gene: 10. This CDR3 is 16 amino acids long. From germline, CDR1 is DFQATT and CDR2 SNEGSKA (reference sequence).

In this sample, this clonotype turned up a few times. This rearrangement joins TRBV7-2 to TRBJ2-1; D is perhaps TRBD1 or TRBD2 (5 bases each). This CDR3 region has 13 residues. From germline, CDR1 is SGHTA and CDR2 FQGNSA. Trimming shortened V by 1 base and J by 9 bases, and 10 bases separated the two germline ends. CDR3 protein: CASSLDEGREQFF. For the CDR3, the DNA is TGTGCCAGCAGCTTAGACGAGGGGCGTGAGCAGTTCTTC.